Listed here is a single T cell receptor beta chain. What it binds is unknown. The sample is drawn from a study of CD8+CD57+ T cells in acquired aplastic anemia. Across the study: When averaged, DNA from sorted CD4+ and CD8+ cells came to approximately 3.2 ug. Average CD4+ read depth in healthy donors was about 9.8 million reads. Study-wide findings and caveats: Patients and controls had CD8+ Simpson's diversity values that were not significantly distinct. Twenty-nine was the count of CD8+ CDR3 sequences that patients shared with controls.

This CDR3 comprises 16 residues. Trimming took 2 bases from V and 5 from J, leaving 18 bases between them. Germline lookup yields CDR1 SGHTA and CDR2 FQGTGA. CDR3 and TCR beta VDJ profiling relied on genomic DNA as the template. MiXCR was run by TCRdb on the reads, yielding one entry per CDR3 protein. The sample includes roughly 420,000 distinct CDR3 sequences, roughly 64% seen only once; the top ten take under 4.5%. The sequence was obtained from a human donor in good health, serving as a control. This chain uses TRBV7-3 with TRBJ2-5; D unresolved. The source material was sorted CD4+, CD8+, or CD8+CD57+ T cells (not recorded which) from PBMCs. CDR3 sequence reads: CASSLSPQEPWETQYF. CDR3 sequence (DNA): TGTGCCAGCAGCTTATCCCCCCAGGAACCCTGGGAGACCCAGTACTTC.